The 3 T cell receptor beta chains below all came from one sample that was sequenced in a study of CD8 T cells in Susac syndrome. RNA was extracted with the RNeasy kit, and a quantity of about 0.45 to 1 ug was reverse transcribed using random hexamers. MiXCR was run by TCRdb on the immunoSEQ multiplex PCR reads, yielding one entry per CDR3 protein. Here the sample spans 180,000 or so distinct CDR3 sequences, 95% being singletons. Sequences were obtained from CD4+ T cells from PBMCs. The source of these receptors is a human donor with multiple sclerosis.

This sequence joins TRBV14 and TRBJ1-4; D uncertain. V lost 3 bases and J lost 0, with 8 bases in between. This CDR3 region has 15 residues. CDR1 and CDR2 (germline): SGHDN, FVKESK. CDR3 in DNA: TGTGCCAGCAGCCAGACTACTCCAACTAATGAAAAACTGTTTTTT. Translated, it gives CASSQTTPTNEKLFF. Combining the CDR3 with reference TRBV14 and TRBJ1-4 gives the whole variable domain EAGVTQFPSHSVIEKGQTVTLRCDPISGHDNLYWYRRVMGKEIKFLLHFVKESKQDESGMPNNRFLAERTGGTYSTLKVQPAELEDSGVYFCASSQTTPTNEKLFFGSGTQLSVL.

The chain uses TRBV25-1 and TRBJ1-2, with D possibly being TRBD1 (5 bases). V shed 4 bases and J shed 11 bases, with 17 bases lying between them. Germline CDR1 and CDR2: MGHDK and SYGVNS. There are 13 residues in the CDR3. The chain's CDR3 is CASSVGDLLGYTF. CDR3 nucleotide sequence: TGTGCCAGCAGTGTAGGGGATCTTCTGGGGTACACCTTC.

The chain is built from TRBV29-1 and TRBJ1-4; 10 bases are shared with TRBD1. J gave up 7 bases and V 7 bases, and 15 bases lay outside the gene matches. Germline V CDR1 and CDR2: SQVTM, ANQGSEA. The CDR3 consists of 16 residues. CDR3 region: CSGRGQGLPGGEKLFF. The CDR3 coding sequence is TGCAGCGGAAGGGGACAGGGGCTTCCAGGGGGTGAAAAACTGTTTTTT.